This T cell receptor (beta chain) was recovered during a study of blood T cell repertoires in COVID-19. Germline V gives CDR1 SNHLY, CDR2 FYNNEI. The CDR3 is 13 residues long. The V end lost 2 bases, the J end lost 2 bases, and 7 bases lay between the germline ends. The table came from immunoSEQ multiplex PCR; TCRdb's copy has only in-frame clones and leaves some out. The sample gives about 140,000 clones, around three quarters of which show up once; roughly 15% is in the top ten. The rearrangement links TRBV2 to TRBJ2-7; D gene unclear. Sequenced sample: peripheral blood. The TCR sequence derives from a man aged 45-60 years with acute or convalescent COVID-19. CDR3 residues: CASSESQTYEQYF. The DNA of the CDR3 is TGTGCCAGCAGTGAATCGCAGACCTACGAGCAGTACTTC.